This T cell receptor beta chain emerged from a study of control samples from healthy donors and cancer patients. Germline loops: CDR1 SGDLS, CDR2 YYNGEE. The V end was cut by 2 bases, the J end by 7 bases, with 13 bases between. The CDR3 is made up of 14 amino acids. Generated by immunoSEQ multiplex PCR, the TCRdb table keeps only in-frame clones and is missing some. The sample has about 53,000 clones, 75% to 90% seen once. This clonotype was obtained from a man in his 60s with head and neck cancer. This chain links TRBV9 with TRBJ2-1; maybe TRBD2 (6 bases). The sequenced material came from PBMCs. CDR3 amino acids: CASSVLAETNEQFF. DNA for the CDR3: TGTGCCAGCAGCGTGTTAGCGGAGACGAATGAGCAGTTCTTC.